This TCR beta chain comes out of a study of human T cells and chemical hapten exposure. On the study more broadly: Patch tests of 0.01% DPC on the upper back were read at 6 days. Whole-study results and caveats: Among TCRs, those above 1 in 1000 frequency were unaffected by DPC sensitization.

Trimming at V came to 1 base and at J to 5 bases, leaving 16 bases not matched to a gene. Germline CDR1 reads SGHDN; CDR2 reads FVKESK. CDR3 length: 18 residues. A single record per CDR3 protein comes from TCRdb applying MiXCR to the RACE reads. The sample lists around 120,000 distinct CDR3 sequences; about 13% were seen once. Points on this clonotype: The antigen is unknown.

Time point noted: pre-sensitization, week 0. Stated treatment: therapeutic diphenylcyclopropenone sensitization with weekly scalp DPC. This TCR came from a woman aged 18-29 years with alopecia areata. Some clones in this sample may be carry-over from other donors' samples. The rearrangement uses TRBV14 and TRBJ2-7; 8 bases map to TRBD1. This material consisted of whole blood, taken in connection with sensitization to the hapten diphenylcyclopropenone (DPC). The DNA of the CDR3 is TGTGCCAGCAGCCAAGTTCCCTGGACAGGGCGGACAAGGGACGAGCAGTACTTC. Translating gives CASSQVPWTGRTRDEQYF.